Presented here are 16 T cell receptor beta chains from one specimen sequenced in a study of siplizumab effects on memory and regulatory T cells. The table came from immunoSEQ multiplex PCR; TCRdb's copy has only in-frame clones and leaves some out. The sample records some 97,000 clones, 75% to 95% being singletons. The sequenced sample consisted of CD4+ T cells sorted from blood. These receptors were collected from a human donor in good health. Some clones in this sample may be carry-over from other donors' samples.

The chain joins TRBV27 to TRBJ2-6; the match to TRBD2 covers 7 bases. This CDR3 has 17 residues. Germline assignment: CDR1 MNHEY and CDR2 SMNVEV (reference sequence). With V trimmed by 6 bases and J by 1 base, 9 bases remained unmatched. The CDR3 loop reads CASSPGLLRSGANVLTF. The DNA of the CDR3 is TGTGCCAGCAGCCCGGGACTATTGCGGTCTGGGGCCAACGTCCTGACTTTC.

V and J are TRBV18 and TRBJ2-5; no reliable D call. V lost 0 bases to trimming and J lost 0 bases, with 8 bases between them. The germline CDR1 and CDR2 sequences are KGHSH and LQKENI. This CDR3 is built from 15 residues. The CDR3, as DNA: TGTGCCAGCTCACCACCTGGCCCTGACCAAGAGACCCAGTACTTC. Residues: CASSPPGPDQETQYF.

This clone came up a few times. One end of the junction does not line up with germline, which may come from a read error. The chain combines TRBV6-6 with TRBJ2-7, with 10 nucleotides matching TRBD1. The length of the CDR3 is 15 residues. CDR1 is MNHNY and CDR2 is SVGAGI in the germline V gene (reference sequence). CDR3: CASRLQTGGSHEQYF. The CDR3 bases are TGTGCCAGCAGATTACAGACAGGGGGCTCCCACGAGCAGTACTTC.

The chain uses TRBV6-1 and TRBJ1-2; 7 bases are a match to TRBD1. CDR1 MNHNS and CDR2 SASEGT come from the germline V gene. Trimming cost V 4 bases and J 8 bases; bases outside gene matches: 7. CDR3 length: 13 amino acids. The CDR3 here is CASSVGTGAGYTF. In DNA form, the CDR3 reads TGTGCCAGCAGTGTGGGTACAGGGGCCGGCTACACCTTC.

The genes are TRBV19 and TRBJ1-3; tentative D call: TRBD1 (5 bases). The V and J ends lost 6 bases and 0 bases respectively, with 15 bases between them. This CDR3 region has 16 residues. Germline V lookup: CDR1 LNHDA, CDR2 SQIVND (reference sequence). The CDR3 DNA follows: TGTGCCAGTAGAACTACTAGGGGCGTCTCTGGAAACACCATATATTTT. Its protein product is CASRTTRGVSGNTIYF.

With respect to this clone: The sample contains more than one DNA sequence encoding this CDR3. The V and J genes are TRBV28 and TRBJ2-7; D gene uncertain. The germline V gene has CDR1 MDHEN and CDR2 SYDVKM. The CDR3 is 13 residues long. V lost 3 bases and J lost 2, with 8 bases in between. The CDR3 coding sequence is TGTGCCAGCAGTTTCGGTAGCCCCTACGAGCAGTACTTC. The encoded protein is CASSFGSPYEQYF. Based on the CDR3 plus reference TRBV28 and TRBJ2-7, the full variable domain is DVKVTQSSRYLVKRTGEKVFLECVQDMDHENMFWYRQDPGLGLRLIYFSYDVKMKEKGDIPEGYSVSREKKERFSLILESASTNQTSMYLCASSFGSPYEQYFGPGTRLTVT.

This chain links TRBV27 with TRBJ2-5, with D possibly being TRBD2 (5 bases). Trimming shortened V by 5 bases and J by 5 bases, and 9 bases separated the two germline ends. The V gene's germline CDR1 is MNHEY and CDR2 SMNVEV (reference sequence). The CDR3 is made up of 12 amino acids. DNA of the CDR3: TGTGCCAGCAGTGCCTCGGGGGAGACCCAGTACTTC. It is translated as CASSASGETQYF.

CDR3 residues: CAISGLADSYEQYF. CDR3 in DNA: TGTGCCATCAGTGGACTAGCGGACTCCTACGAGCAGTACTTC. This sequence joins TRBV10-3 and TRBJ2-7, with 9 positions matching TRBD2. Germline-derived CDR1 and CDR2 are ENHRY and SYGVKD. J gave up 0 bases and V 4 bases, and 1 base lay outside the gene matches. The CDR3 loop spans 14 amino acids.

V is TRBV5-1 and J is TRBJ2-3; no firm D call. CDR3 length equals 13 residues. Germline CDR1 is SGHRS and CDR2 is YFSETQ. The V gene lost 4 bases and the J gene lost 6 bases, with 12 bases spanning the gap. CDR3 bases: TGCGCCAGCAGCCCCCCCCGAACTGATACGCAGTATTTT. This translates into CASSPPRTDTQYF.

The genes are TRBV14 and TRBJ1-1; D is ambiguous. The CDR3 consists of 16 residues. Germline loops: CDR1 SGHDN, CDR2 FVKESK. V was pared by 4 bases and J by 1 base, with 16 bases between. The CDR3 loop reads CASSPTSRVPNTEAFF. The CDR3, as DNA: TGTGCCAGCAGCCCTACGAGCCGGGTACCGAACACTGAAGCTTTCTTT.

The CDR3 loop reads CASSLTSGLYNEQFF. The CDR3 DNA sequence: TGCGCCAGCAGCTTGACTAGCGGGTTGTACAATGAGCAGTTCTTC. V gene TRBV5-1 combines with J gene TRBJ2-1; 9 positions agree with TRBD2. The ends lost 1 base at V and 4 bases at J; junction bases unmatched: 3. Germline V CDR1 and CDR2: SGHRS, YFSETQ. CDR3 size: 15 residues. Full variable domain (outside the CDR3, taken from reference TRBV5-1 and TRBJ2-1): KAGVTQTPRYLIKTRGQQVTLSCSPISGHRSVSWYQQTPGQGLQFLFEYFSETQRNKGNFPGRFSGRQFSNSRSEMNVSTLELGDSALYLCASSLTSGLYNEQFFGPGTRLTVL.

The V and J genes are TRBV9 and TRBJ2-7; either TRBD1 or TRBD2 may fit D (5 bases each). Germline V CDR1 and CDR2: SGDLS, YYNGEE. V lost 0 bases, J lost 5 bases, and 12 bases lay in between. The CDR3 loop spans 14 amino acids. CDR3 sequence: CASSVGGPSNEQYF. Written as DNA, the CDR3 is TGTGCCAGCAGCGTAGGGGGACCATCGAACGAGCAGTACTTC.

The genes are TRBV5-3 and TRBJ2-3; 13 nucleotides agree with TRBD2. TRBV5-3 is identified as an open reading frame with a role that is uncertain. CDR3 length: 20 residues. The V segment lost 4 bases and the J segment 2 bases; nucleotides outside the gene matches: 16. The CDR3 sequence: CARSRRTVPGLAGPTDTQYF. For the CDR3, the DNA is TGTGCCAGAAGCCGGCGGACGGTACCGGGACTAGCGGGACCCACAGATACGCAGTATTTT.

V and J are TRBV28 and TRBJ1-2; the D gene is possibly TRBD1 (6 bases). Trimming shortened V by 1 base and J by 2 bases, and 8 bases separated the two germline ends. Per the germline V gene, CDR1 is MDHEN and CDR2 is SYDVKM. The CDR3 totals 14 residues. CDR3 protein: CASSLYRANYGYTF. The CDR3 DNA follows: TGTGCCAGCAGTTTATACAGGGCCAACTATGGCTACACCTTC.

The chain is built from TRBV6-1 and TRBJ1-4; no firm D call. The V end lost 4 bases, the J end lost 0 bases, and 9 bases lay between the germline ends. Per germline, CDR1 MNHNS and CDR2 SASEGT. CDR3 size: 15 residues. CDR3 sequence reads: CASSGPIATNEKLFF. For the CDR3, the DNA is TGTGCCAGCAGTGGCCCGATAGCAACTAATGAAAAACTGTTTTTT.

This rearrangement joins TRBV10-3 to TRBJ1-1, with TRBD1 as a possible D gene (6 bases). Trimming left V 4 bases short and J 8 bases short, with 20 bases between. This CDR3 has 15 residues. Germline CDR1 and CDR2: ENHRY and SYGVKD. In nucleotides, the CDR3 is TGTGCCATCAGTGGGCAGGGGTCACTGGCTGGCGAAGCTTTCTTT. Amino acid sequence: CAISGQGSLAGEAFF.